This T cell receptor beta chain was captured in a study of CD8 T cells in Susac syndrome. A quantity of about 0.5 to 1 ug RNA underwent reverse transcription using random hexamers. Amplification of TCR beta CDR3 across 54 Vbeta and 13 Jbeta was performed with immunoSEQ multiplex PCR. From the immunoSEQ multiplex PCR reads, TCRdb called clonotypes with MiXCR, one entry per CDR3 protein. This repertoire shows roughly 200,000 distinct CDR3 sequences, roughly nine tenths found once; its top ten account for 0.085% to 0.09%. Trimming cost V 4 bases and J 16 bases; bases outside gene matches: 13. Germline V gene sequence: CDR1 MDHEN, CDR2 SYDVKM. This CDR3 region has 14 residues.

This receptor was obtained from a human donor with Susac syndrome. The material sequenced was CD4+ T cells from PBMCs. This chain joins TRBV28 and TRBJ2-1, with 10 positions matching TRBD1. DNA of the CDR3: TGTGCCAGCAGTTGGACAGGGGGACTAGTATTTCTTTTCTTC. Translation: CASSWTGGLVFLFF.